This T cell receptor (beta chain) was found in a study of CD8+ T cells in alopecia areata. On the study more broadly: Patients received oral tofacitinib, 5 to 10 mg twice daily, for moderate-to-severe alopecia areata.

RNA, once extracted, was reverse transcribed into cDNA for use as the sequencing template. Assay used: immunoSEQ multiplex PCR; TCRdb lists only in-frame clones, some missing. This sample carries under 250,000 clones, about 53% of them seen once, and the ten largest clones take approximately 0.5%. This CDR3 is 16 amino acids long. Germline loops: CDR1 GTSNPN, CDR2 SVGIG (reference sequence). With V trimmed by 1 base and J by 2 bases, 10 bases remained unmatched. This specimen was CD4+ T cells sorted from blood, taken at week 0. This TCR derives from a human donor with alopecia areata. The rearrangement uses TRBV30 and TRBJ1-1; 7 bases line up with TRBD1. CDR3: CAWSGMDRLDNTEAFF. The CDR3 nucleotides read TGTGCCTGGAGTGGCATGGACAGGCTCGATAACACTGAAGCTTTCTTT. The full variable domain, with the rest looked up from reference TRBV30 and TRBJ1-1, is SQTIHQWPATLVQPVGSPLSLECTVEGTSNPNLYWYRQAAGRGLQLLFYSVGIGQISSEVPQNLSASRPQDRQFILSSKKLLLSDSGFYLCAWSGMDRLDNTEAFFGQGTRLTVV.